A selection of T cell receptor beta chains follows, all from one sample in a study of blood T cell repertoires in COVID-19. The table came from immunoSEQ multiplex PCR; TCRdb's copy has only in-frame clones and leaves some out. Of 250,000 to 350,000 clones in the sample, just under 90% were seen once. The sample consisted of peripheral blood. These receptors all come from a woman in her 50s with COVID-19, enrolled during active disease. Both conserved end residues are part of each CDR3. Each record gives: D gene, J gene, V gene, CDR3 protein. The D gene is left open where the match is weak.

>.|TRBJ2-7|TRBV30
CAWSVKGLGQYF
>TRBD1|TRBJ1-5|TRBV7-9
CASSLGQGFNQPQHF
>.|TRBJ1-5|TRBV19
CASSTGWSPGAQHF
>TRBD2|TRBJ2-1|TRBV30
CAWSETTSTEQFF
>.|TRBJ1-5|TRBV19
CASSPWVRENSNQPQHF
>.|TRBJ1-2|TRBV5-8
CASSLSYSSYGYTF
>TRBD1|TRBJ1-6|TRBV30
CAAKTGANSPLHF
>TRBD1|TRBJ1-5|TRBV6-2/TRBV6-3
CASSWGQGSSNQPQHF
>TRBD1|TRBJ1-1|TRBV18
CASSRTGTPTEAFF
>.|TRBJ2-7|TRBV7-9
CASSLGRAYEQYF
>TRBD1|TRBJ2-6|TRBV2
CASRPGQGANVLTF
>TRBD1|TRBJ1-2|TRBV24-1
CATSDYRSTGGAYGYTF
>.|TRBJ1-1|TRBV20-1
CSASRGTEAFF
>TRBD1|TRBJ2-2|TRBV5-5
CASSPGTGVNTGELFF
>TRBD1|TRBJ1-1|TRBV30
CAWSQAQGAKAFF
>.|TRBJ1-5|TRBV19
CASTARDDQPQHF
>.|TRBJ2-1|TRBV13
CASSSSYSGGGNEQFF
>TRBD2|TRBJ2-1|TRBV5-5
CASSLLPTSGRGDYNEQFF
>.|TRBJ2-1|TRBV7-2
CASSSQGSYNEQFF
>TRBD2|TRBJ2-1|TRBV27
CASSFGGDGKEFF
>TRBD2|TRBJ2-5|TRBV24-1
CATSGGPMETQYF
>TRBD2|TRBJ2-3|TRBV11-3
CASRGWTSEADTQYF
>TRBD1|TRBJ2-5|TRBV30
CAWSRQGLYQETQYF
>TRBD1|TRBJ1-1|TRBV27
CASSGTVGRGNTEAFF
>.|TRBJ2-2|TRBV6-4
CASSASSGNTGELFF
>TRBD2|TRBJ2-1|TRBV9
CASSVLPGGPGDEQFF
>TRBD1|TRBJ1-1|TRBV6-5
CASSLQGRPLNTEAFF
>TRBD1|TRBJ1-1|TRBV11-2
CASALFGTVNTEAFF